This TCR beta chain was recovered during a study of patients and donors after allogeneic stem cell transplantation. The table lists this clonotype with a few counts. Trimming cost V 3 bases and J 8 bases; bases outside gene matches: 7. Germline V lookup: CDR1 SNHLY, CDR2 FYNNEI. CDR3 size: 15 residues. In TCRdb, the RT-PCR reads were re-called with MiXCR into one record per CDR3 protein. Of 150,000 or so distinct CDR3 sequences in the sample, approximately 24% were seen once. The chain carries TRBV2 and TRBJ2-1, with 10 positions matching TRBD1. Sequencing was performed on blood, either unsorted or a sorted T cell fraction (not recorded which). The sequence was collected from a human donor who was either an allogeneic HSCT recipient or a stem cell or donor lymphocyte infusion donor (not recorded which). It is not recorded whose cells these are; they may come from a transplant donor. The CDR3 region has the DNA TGTGCCAGCAGTGAGGACAGGGGGGGGTACTATGAGCAGTTCTTC. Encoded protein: CASSEDRGGYYEQFF.